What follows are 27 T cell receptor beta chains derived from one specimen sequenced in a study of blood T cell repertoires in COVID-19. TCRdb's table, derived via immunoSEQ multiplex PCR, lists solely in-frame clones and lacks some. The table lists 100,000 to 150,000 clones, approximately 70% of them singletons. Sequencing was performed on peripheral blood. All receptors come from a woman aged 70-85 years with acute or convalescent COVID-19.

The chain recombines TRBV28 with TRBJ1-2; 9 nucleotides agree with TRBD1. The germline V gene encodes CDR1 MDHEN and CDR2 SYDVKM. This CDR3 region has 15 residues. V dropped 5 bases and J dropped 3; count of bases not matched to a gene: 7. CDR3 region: CASSPAGTGYYGYTF. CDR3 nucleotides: TGTGCCAGCAGTCCGGCCGGGACAGGGTACTATGGCTACACCTTC.

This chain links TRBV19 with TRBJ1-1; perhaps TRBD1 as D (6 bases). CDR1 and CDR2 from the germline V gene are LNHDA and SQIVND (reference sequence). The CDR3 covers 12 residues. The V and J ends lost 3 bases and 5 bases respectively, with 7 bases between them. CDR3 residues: CASSMGATEAFF. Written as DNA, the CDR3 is TGTGCCAGTAGTATGGGGGCTACTGAAGCTTTCTTT.

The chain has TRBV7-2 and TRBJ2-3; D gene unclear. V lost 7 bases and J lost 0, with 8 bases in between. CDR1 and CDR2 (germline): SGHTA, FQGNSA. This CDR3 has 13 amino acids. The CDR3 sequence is CASTDSSTDTQYF. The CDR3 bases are TGTGCCAGCACAGACTCAAGCACAGATACGCAGTATTTT.

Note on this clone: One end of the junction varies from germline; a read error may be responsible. CDR3 DNA sequence: TGTGCCTGGAGTGTAGGTCCTAAGGGGGTCTTC. Translated: CAWSVGPKGVF. The chain uses TRBV30 and TRBJ2-1; D might be TRBD1 (6 bases). This CDR3 is built from 11 residues. Germline V lookup: CDR1 GTSNPN, CDR2 SVGIG (reference sequence). Drawing the rest from reference TRBV30 and TRBJ2-1, the complete variable domain is SQTIHQWPATLVQPVGSPLSLECTVEGTSNPNLYWYRQAAGRGLQLLFYSVGIGQISSEVPQNLSASRPQDRQFILSSKKLLLSDSGFYLCAWSVGPKGVFGPGTRLTVL.

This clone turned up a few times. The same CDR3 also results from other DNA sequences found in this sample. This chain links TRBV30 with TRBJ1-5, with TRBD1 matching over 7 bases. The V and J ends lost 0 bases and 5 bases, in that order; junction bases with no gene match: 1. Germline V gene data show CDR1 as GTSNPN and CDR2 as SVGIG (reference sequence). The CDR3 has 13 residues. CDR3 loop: CAWSVRGDQPQHF. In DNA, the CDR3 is TGTGCCTGGAGTGTCAGGGGGGATCAGCCCCAGCATTTT. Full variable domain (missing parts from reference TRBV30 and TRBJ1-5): SQTIHQWPATLVQPVGSPLSLECTVEGTSNPNLYWYRQAAGRGLQLLFYSVGIGQISSEVPQNLSASRPQDRQFILSSKKLLLSDSGFYLCAWSVRGDQPQHFGDGTRLSIL.

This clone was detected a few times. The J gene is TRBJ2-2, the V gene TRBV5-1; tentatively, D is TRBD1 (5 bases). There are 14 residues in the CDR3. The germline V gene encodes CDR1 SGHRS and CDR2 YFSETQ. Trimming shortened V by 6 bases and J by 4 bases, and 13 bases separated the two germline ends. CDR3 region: CASTFRRGTGELFF. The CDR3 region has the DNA TGCGCCAGCACCTTTCGAAGGGGCACCGGGGAGCTGTTTTTT.

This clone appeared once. The CDR3 region has the DNA TGCGCCAGCAGCTTGAGGGGTCATAACAATGAGCAGTTCTTC. It yields the protein CASSLRGHNNEQFF. The chain couples TRBV5-1 to TRBJ2-1; TRBD1 might be the D (5 bases). Trimming cost V 1 base and J 5 bases, with 10 bases left between them. The length of the CDR3 is 14 residues. Germline-derived CDR1 and CDR2 are SGHRS and YFSETQ.

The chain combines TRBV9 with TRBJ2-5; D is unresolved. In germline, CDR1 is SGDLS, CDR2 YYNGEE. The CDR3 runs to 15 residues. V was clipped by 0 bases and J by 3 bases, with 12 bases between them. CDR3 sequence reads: CASSVAPLTEETQYF. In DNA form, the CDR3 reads TGTGCCAGCAGCGTAGCTCCCTTAACGGAAGAGACCCAGTACTTC.

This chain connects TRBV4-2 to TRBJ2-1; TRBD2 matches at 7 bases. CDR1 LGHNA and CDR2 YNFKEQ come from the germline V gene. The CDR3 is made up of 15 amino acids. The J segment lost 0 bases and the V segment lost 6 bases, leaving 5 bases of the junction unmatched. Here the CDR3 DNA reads TGTGCCAGCAGTCCAGCGGGATCCTCCTACAATGAGCAGTTCTTC. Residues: CASSPAGSSYNEQFF.

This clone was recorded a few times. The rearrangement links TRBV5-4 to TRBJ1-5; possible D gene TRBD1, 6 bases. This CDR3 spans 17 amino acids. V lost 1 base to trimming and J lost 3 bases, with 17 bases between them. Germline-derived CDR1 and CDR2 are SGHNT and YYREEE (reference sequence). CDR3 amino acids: CASSLWGGADNNQPQHF. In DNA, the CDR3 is TGTGCCAGCAGCTTGTGGGGGGGGGCTGATAACAATCAGCCCCAGCATTTT.

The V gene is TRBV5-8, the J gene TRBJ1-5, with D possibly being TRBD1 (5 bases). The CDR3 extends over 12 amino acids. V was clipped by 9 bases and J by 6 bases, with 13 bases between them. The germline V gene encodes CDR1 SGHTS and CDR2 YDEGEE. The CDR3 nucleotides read TGTGCCACCGCCTTAAGGGGTCAGCCCCAGCATTTT. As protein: CATALRGQPQHF.

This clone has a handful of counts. CDR3 sequence (DNA): TGTGCCAGCAGTGGTCAGTTGAACACTGAAGCTTTCTTT. Encoded protein: CASSGQLNTEAFF. V gene TRBV27 combines with J gene TRBJ1-1; no firm D call. Germline CDR1 is MNHEY and CDR2 is SMNVEV (reference sequence). The V end lost 5 bases, the J end lost 0 bases, and 7 bases lay between the germline ends. The CDR3 totals 13 residues.

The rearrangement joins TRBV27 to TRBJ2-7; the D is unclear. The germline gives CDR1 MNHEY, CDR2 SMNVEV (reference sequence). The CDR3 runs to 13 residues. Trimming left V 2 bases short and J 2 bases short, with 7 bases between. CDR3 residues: CASSLGLPYEQYF. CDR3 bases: TGTGCCAGCAGTTTAGGGCTCCCCTACGAGCAGTACTTC.

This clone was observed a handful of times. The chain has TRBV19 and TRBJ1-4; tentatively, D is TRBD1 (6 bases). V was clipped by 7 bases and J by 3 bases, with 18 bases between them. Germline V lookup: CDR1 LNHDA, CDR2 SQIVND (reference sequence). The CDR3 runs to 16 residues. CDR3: CASKESGVTANEKLFF. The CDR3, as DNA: TGTGCCAGTAAGGAGTCAGGGGTAACAGCTAATGAAAAACTGTTTTTT. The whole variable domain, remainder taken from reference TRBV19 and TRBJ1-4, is DGGITQSPKYLFRKEGQNVTLSCEQNLNHDAMYWYRQDPGQGLRLIYYSQIVNDFQKGDIAEGYSVSREKKESFPLTVTSAQKNPTAFYLCASKESGVTANEKLFFGSGTQLSVL.

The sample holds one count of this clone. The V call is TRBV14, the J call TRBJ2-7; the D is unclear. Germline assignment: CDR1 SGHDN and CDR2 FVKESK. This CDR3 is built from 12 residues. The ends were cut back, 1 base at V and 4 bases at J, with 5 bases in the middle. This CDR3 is CASSQGAYEQYF. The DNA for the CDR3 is TGTGCCAGCAGCCAAGGGGCTTACGAGCAGTACTTC.

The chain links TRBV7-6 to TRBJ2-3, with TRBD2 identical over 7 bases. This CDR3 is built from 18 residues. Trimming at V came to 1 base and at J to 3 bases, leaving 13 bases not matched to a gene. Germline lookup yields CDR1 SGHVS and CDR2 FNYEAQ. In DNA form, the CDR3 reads TGTGCCAGCAGCTTAGTCGGTCTGGGCGGGGGTGGTACAGATACGCAGTATTTT. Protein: CASSLVGLGGGGTDTQYF.

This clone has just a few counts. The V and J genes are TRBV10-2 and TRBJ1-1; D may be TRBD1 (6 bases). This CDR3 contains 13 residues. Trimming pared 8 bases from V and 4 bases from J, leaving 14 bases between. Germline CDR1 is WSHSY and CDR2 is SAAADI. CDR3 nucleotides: TGCGCCAGCCTGTTTAGGGGGGGCACTGAAGCTTTCTTT. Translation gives CASLFRGGTEAFF.

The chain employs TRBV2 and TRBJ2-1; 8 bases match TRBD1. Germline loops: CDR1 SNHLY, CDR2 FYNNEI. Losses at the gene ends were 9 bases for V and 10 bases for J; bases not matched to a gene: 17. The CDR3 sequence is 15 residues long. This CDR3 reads CASKVTGQEWLEQFF. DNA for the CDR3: TGTGCCAGTAAAGTCACGGGACAGGAGTGGTTAGAGCAGTTCTTC.

In DNA form, the CDR3 reads TGCGCCAGCAGCCAAGCCGGGACAGGGTCTGGAAACACCATATATTTT. It is translated as CASSQAGTGSGNTIYF. V usage is TRBV4-1 and J usage is TRBJ1-3, with 9 bases that match TRBD1. The CDR3 is 16 residues long. Germline CDR1 MGHRA, CDR2 YSYEKL. Trimming at V came to 1 base and at J to 1 base, leaving 2 bases not matched to a gene.

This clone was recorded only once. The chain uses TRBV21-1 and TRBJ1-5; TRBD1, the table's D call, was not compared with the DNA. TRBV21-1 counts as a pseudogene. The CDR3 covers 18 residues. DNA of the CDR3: TGTGCCAGCAGCAAAGAGCAGTCTATCAGGGTTGTATATCAGCCCCAGCATTTT. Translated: CASSKEQSIRVVYQPQHF.

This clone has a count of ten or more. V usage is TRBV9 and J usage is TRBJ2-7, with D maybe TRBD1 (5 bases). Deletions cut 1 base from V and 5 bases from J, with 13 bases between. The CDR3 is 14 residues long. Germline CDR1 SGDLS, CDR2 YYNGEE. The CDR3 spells CASSVSLQGNEQYF. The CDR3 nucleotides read TGTGCCAGCAGCGTATCCCTCCAGGGTAACGAGCAGTACTTC.

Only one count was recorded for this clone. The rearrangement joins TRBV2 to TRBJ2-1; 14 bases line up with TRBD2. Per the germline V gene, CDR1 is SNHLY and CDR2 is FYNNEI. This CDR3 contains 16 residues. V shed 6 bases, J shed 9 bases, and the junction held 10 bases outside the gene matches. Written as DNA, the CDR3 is TGTGCCAGCAGAGCGACTAGCGGGGGGGCTAATCCTGAGCAGTTCTTC. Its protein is CASRATSGGANPEQFF. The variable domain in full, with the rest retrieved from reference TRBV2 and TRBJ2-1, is EPEVTQTPSHQVTQMGQEVILRCVPISNHLYFYWYRQILGQKVEFLVSFYNNEISEKSEIFDDQFSVERPDGSNFTLKIRSTKLEDSAMYFCASRATSGGANPEQFFGPGTRLTVL.

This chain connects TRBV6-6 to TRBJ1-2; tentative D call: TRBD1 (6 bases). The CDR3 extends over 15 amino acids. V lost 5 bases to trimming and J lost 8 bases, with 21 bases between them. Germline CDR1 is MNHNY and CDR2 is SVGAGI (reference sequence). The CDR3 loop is CASSPQARGAGGYTF. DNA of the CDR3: TGTGCCAGCAGTCCCCAGGCTCGGGGGGCTGGGGGCTACACCTTC.

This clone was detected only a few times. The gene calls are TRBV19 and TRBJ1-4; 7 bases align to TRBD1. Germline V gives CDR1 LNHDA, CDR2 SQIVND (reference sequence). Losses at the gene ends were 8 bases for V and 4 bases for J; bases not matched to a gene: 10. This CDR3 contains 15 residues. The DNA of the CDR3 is TGTGCCAGTTACAGGGGTCGCCGTCTTAATGAAAAACTGTTTTTT. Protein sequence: CASYRGRRLNEKLFF.

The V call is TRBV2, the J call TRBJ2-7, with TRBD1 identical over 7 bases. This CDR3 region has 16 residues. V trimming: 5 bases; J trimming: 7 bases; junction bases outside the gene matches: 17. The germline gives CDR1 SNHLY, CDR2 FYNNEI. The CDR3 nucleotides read TGTGCCAGCAGTATAGCACCCGGACAGGCCGTAGGGGAGCAGTACTTC. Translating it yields CASSIAPGQAVGEQYF.

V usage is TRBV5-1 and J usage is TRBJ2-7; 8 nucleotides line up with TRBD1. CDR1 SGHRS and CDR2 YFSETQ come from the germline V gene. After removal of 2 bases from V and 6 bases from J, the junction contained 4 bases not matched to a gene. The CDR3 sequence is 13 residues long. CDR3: CASSLQGVAEQYF. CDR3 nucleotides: TGCGCCAGCAGCTTACAGGGGGTTGCCGAGCAGTACTTC.

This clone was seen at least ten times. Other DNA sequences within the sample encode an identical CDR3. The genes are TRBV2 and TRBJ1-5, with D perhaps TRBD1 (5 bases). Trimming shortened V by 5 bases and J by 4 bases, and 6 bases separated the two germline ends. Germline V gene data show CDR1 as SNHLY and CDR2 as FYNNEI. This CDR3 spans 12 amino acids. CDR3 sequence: CASSRGNQPQHF. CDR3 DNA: TGTGCCAGCAGTAGGGGAAATCAGCCCCAGCATTTT.